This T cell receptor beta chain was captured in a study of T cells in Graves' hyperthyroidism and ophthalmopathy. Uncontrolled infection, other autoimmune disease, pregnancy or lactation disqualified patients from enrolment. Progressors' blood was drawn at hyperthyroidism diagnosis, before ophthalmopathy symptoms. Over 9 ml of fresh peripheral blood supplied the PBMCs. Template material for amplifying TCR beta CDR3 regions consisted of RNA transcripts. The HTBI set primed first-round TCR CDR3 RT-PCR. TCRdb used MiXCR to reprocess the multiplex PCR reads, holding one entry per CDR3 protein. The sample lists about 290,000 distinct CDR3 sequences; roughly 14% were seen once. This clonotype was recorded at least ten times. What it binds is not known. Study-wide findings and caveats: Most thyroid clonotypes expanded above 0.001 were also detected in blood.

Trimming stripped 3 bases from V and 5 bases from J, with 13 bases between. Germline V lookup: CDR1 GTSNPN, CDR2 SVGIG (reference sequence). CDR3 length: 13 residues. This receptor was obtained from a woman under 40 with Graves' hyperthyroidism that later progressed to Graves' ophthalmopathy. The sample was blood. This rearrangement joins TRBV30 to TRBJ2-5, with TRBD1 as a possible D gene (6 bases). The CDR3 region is CAWRPQGLETQYF. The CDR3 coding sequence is TGTGCCTGGAGGCCCCAGGGGTTGGAGACCCAGTACTTC.